The rows below give T cell receptor beta chains drawn from one sample of a study of T cells expressing NK-cell markers. TCRdb reanalyzed the 5' RACE reads and collapses them to one entry per CDR3 protein, without DNA. In all, the sample yields about 170,000 distinct CDR3 sequences. The material sequenced was blood T cells: a sorted CD56 or NKG2C T cell subset, CD4+ or CD8+ T cells, or bulk PBMC T cells (not recorded which). These TCRs come from a man aged 18 to 70 in good health. The CDR3 runs from the conserved cysteine through the conserved F or W. Where a row states a size, it is once, few, many or the class of an expanded clone; other rows omit it.

TRBJ1-1 NA TRBV6-5 CASSYSRTLNTEAFF
TRBJ2-2 NA TRBV14 CASSQVWGQSITGELFF
TRBJ2-7 NA TRBV20-1 CSASGGPGEQYF
TRBJ2-1 NA TRBV7-2 CASSPHQLAGTYNEQFF
TRBJ1-4 NA TRBV27 CASSLSRDRGNEKLFF
TRBJ2-5 NA TRBV19 CASSPRLAETQETQYF
TRBJ2-5 NA TRBV12-3/TRBV12-4 CASSFLAGGPETQYF
TRBJ2-7 NA TRBV2 CASSEEGTAFYEQYF
TRBJ2-1 NA TRBV20-1 CSAEETGSRLNSYNEQFF
TRBJ2-7 NA TRBV12-3/TRBV12-4 CASSSLDGRTYEQYF
TRBJ2-1 NA TRBV6-1 CASRPGLAGISYNEQFF
TRBJ1-2 NA TRBV4-2 CASSQVGVEESGYTF
TRBJ2-5 NA TRBV5-1 CASSSSGTSGGLYQETQYF
TRBJ2-5 NA TRBV6-1 CASRASGGAWETQYF
TRBJ2-2 medium-sized TRBV30 CAWSFLGGEHRELFF
TRBJ2-7 NA TRBV15 CATSSRDRGFYEQYF
TRBJ1-1 NA TRBV28 CASSLERLDTEAFF
TRBJ2-3 NA TRBV11-1 CASSRDRGDSTDTQYF
TRBJ2-5 NA TRBV10-3 CAISETDGPQETQYF
TRBJ1-1 NA TRBV7-9 CASSSDGRPVEAEAFF
TRBJ2-1 NA TRBV15 CATSGMSGLNNEQFF
TRBJ1-5 NA TRBV30 CAWRDTYSNQPQHF
TRBJ2-1 NA TRBV9 CASSVGTSGGIEDEQFF